Listed here are 18 T cell receptor beta chains from one sample, sequenced in a study of shared clonotypes between healthy human individuals. The protocol was immunoSEQ multiplex PCR, while the TCRdb copy is restricted to in-frame clones and leaves out a portion. In the table there are about 2 million clones, approximately 95% of which are singletons. The source material was naive CD4+ T cells sorted from blood. The subset denotes: CD45RA+ positively selected. These receptors all come from a man younger than 35 in good health.

The chain has TRBV2 and TRBJ2-5; the match to TRBD2 covers 9 bases. The J call may be faulty, since TRBJ2-7 better matches the DNA end. CDR3 size: 16 residues. CDR1 SNHLY and CDR2 FYNNEI come from the germline V gene. CDR3 sequence reads: CASSDPGGRDSYEQYF. The DNA of the CDR3 is TGTGCCAGCAGCGATCCTGGCGGGAGGGACTCCTACGAGCAGTACTTC.

This chain connects TRBV7-2 to TRBJ2-3; 10 bases line up with TRBD2. CDR1 is SGHTA, CDR2 FQGNSA, per germline. The V and J ends lost 1 base and 5 bases, in that order; junction bases with no gene match: 3. This CDR3 has 15 residues. The CDR3 sequence: CASSLVLAGVDTQYF. In nucleotides, the CDR3 is TGTGCCAGCAGCTTAGTCCTAGCGGGAGTAGATACGCAGTATTTT.

This chain joins TRBV10-1 and TRBJ2-7, with 9 bases lining up with TRBD2. Germline CDR1 is WNHNN and CDR2 is SYGVQD (reference sequence). The CDR3 covers 14 residues. V shed 5 bases, J shed 3 bases, and the junction held 5 bases outside the gene matches. Written as DNA, the CDR3 is TGCGCCAGCAGTAATAGCGGGAGTGTCTACGAGCAGTACTTC. Its translation is CASSNSGSVYEQYF.

The chain is built from TRBV28 and TRBJ1-5; D is unresolved. CDR1 is MDHEN and CDR2 is SYDVKM in the germline V gene. V was trimmed by 1 base and J by 6 bases, leaving 7 bases between them. The CDR3 has 13 amino acids. The CDR3 coding sequence is TGTGCCAGCAGTTTATTGACGAGTCAGCCCCAGCATTTT. Its translation is CASSLLTSQPQHF.

This sequence joins TRBV28 and TRBJ2-7; possibly TRBD2 for D (5 bases). The CDR3 runs to 15 residues. The germline V gene has CDR1 MDHEN and CDR2 SYDVKM. The V gene lost 7 bases and the J gene lost 4 bases, with 20 bases spanning the gap. The CDR3, as DNA: TGTGCCAGCACCGGGCGGACTCTTAGAATATACGAGCAGTACTTC. As protein: CASTGRTLRIYEQYF.

This chain joins TRBV6-5 and TRBJ1-6; possibly TRBD1 for D (6 bases). Trimming pared 7 bases from V and 9 bases from J, leaving 19 bases between. Germline-derived CDR1 and CDR2 are MNHEY and SVGAGI. The CDR3 is 15 amino acids. The CDR3 DNA reads as TGTGCCAGCACCGACGGTACAGGGTTGATTTCACCCCTCCACTTT. Protein product: CASTDGTGLISPLHF.

This clone was picked up one time. This chain uses TRBV9 with TRBJ1-3; D unclear. Germline loops: CDR1 SGDLS, CDR2 YYNGEE. The CDR3 has 13 amino acids. V was shortened by 0 bases and J by 8 bases, with 9 bases between the two germline ends. The CDR3 DNA sequence: TGTGCCAGCAGCGTAGACTTGGGTGACACCATATATTTT. Translation gives CASSVDLGDTIYF.

V gene TRBV11-2 combines with J gene TRBJ1-3; D is perhaps TRBD1 (5 bases). Trimming cost V 5 bases and J 0 bases, with 14 bases left between them. The CDR3 consists of 16 residues. The germline V gene encodes CDR1 SGHAT and CDR2 FQNNGV. Written as DNA, the CDR3 is TGTGCCAGCAGCCCAGGGAGGGGCTTCTCTGGAAACACCATATATTTT. It is translated as CASSPGRGFSGNTIYF.

The CDR3 spells CASSLNRGTGYEQYF. CDR3 nucleotides: TGTGCCAGCAGCCTAAACAGGGGTACGGGATACGAGCAGTACTTC. V usage is TRBV7-8 and J usage is TRBJ2-7, with 7 bases that match TRBD1. Germline V gene sequence: CDR1 SGHVS, CDR2 FQNEAQ. The CDR3 totals 15 residues. Losses at the gene ends were 5 bases for V and 4 bases for J; bases not matched to a gene: 11.

This rearrangement joins TRBV6-5 to TRBJ2-3; 10 nucleotides agree with TRBD1. CDR3 size: 15 residues. The junction had 7 bases not matched to a gene; V was cut back by 6 bases and J by 4 bases. CDR1 and CDR2 from the germline V gene are MNHEY and SVGAGI. CDR3 DNA: TGTGCCAGCAGGCGACAGGGGGCTGTATCAGATACGCAGTATTTT. It encodes CASRRQGAVSDTQYF.

The chain combines TRBV28 with TRBJ1-1; 7 bases are a match to TRBD1. The CDR3 length is 15 residues. Trimming removed 6 bases from V and 9 bases from J; junction bases left unmatched: 16. Germline assignment: CDR1 MDHEN and CDR2 SYDVKM. CDR3 amino acids: CASSQTGKVISKAFF. The CDR3, as DNA: TGTGCCAGCAGCCAGACAGGGAAGGTGATCTCTAAAGCTTTCTTT.

In its sample, this clone was seen once. The J gene is TRBJ2-6, the V gene TRBV23-1, with D possibly TRBD1 on 5 matching bases. TRBV23-1 is assigned to the ORF class and has an uncertain function. Trimming left V 6 bases short and J 0 bases short, with 9 bases between. The CDR3 has 15 residues. The CDR3 region is CASRTDSSGANVLTF. The DNA for the CDR3 is TGCGCCAGCAGGACCGACAGCTCTGGGGCCAACGTCCTGACTTTC.

The V and J genes are TRBV7-3 and TRBJ2-5; TRBD1 aligns across 7 bases. Germline assignment: CDR1 SGHTA and CDR2 FQGTGA. V lost 2 bases and J lost 1; bases outside the gene matches: 13. The CDR3 length is 18 residues. This CDR3 reads CASSLYPPGRGIQETQYF. CDR3 nucleotide sequence: TGTGCCAGCAGCTTATACCCCCCGGGCAGGGGGATCCAAGAGACCCAGTACTTC. The entire variable domain, with the rest obtained from reference TRBV7-3 and TRBJ2-5, is as follows: GAGVSQTPSNKVTEKGKYVELRCDPISGHTALYWYRQSLGQGPEFLIYFQGTGAADDSGLPNDRFFAVRPEGSVSTLKIQRTERGDSAVYLCASSLYPPGRGIQETQYFGPGTRLLVL.

The chain employs TRBV7-9 and TRBJ1-2; D not resolved. The CDR3 has 13 amino acids. Germline CDR1 is SEHNR and CDR2 is FQNEAQ (reference sequence). The V end lost 5 bases, the J end lost 8 bases, and 15 bases lay between the germline ends. CDR3 sequence reads: CASSPLSVGGYTF. The CDR3, as DNA: TGTGCCAGCAGCCCCCTCTCTGTAGGCGGCTACACCTTC.

Remarks on this clone: Other DNA sequences in this sample translate to the same CDR3. In DNA form, the CDR3 reads TGTGCCAGCAGCCTAGGGGGGGTCTATGGCTACACCTTC. Protein: CASSLGGVYGYTF. This sequence joins TRBV7-2 and TRBJ1-2, with TRBD1 as a possible D gene (6 bases). The CDR3 is 13 residues long. The V end lost 5 bases, the J end lost 4 bases, and 11 bases lay between the germline ends. CDR1 and CDR2 from the germline V gene are SGHTA and FQGNSA. The full variable domain, completed using reference TRBV7-2 and TRBJ1-2, is GAGVSQSPSNKVTEKGKDVELRCDPISGHTALYWYRQSLGQGLEFLIYFQGNSAPDKSGLPSDRFSAERTGGSVSTLTIQRTQQEDSAVYLCASSLGGVYGYTFGSGTRLTVV.

The chain is built from TRBV10-2 and TRBJ2-7; D may match TRBD1 or TRBD2 (5 bases each). This CDR3 region has 15 residues. Trimming took off 2 bases at V and 2 bases at J, with 13 bases between the two ends. Germline CDR1 is WSHSY and CDR2 is SAAADI. The CDR3 protein is CASSEQSVGAYEQYF. The CDR3 DNA reads TGCGCCAGCAGTGAGCAGTCTGTGGGGGCCTACGAGCAGTACTTC.

The gene calls are TRBV28 and TRBJ2-3; 10 bases map to TRBD2. V shed 9 bases, J shed 2 bases, and the junction held 11 bases outside the gene matches. Germline V CDR1 and CDR2: MDHEN, SYDVKM. The CDR3 length is 16 residues. The CDR3 protein is CASGQVLAGATDTQYF. The CDR3 DNA reads TGTGCCAGTGGACAGGTCCTAGCGGGAGCCACAGATACGCAGTATTTT.

This chain links TRBV11-2 with TRBJ2-1; 7 bases are shared with TRBD2. The junction had 8 bases not matched to a gene; V was cut back by 1 base and J by 8 bases. The CDR3 runs to 15 residues. Germline CDR1 SGHAT, CDR2 FQNNGV. In nucleotides, the CDR3 is TGTGCCAGCAGCTTAGGGCGCGGGGGTATCGATGAGCAGTTCTTC. Its translation: CASSLGRGGIDEQFF.